This TCR beta chain emerged from a study of shared clonotypes between healthy human individuals. Study at large: The study used three CD4 naive, three CD4 memory, two CD8 naive and one CD8 memory plate per donor. General study results and limits: Blood alone was sampled, and tissue repertoires likely differ.

This clone was seen many times. The antigen remains undetermined. CD4+ cells yielded CD45RA+ naive and CD45RA-negative memory subsets. In the original analysis: ImmunoSEQ output lacked quality scores and full-length reads, limiting matched filtering. The repertoire was sequenced with immunoSEQ multiplex PCR; TCRdb's copy has only in-frame clones and lacks some. V and J calls and clone size are given by that table; D and trimming were obtained from the DNA. This sample carries over a million clones, approximately 70% of them seen once, and the ten largest clones take roughly 1.5%. Germline V gene data show CDR1 as SGHTA and CDR2 as FQGNSA. Trimming cost V 8 bases and J 1 base, with 11 bases left between them. This CDR3 comprises 13 residues.

The chain is built from TRBV7-2 and TRBJ2-5; D remains unclear. The sequence derives from a man between 18 and 29 years old in good health. What was sequenced was memory CD4+ T cells sorted from blood. As to subset: CD45RA-negative fraction. CDR3 in amino acids: CASASRVQETQYF. CDR3 DNA sequence: TGTGCCAGCGCCTCTAGGGTCCAAGAGACCCAGTACTTC.